The text below deals with one TCR beta chain. What it binds is unknown. This sample stems from a study of cytotoxic CD8 clonotypes in ibrutinib-treated CLL. Study overall: Per sample, productive templates averaged around 230,000 and productive rearrangements averaged 94,082. Study findings and constraints: Patients showed higher baseline clonality than age-matched healthy donors, and it tracked circulating CD8+ T-cell counts.

Assay: immunoSEQ multiplex PCR; the TCRdb copy retains only in-frame clones and omits some. The table has around 160,000 clones, more than 70% seen once. V shed 4 bases and J shed 7 bases, with 19 bases lying between them. The CDR3 covers 16 residues. Germline CDR1 is MGHRA and CDR2 is YSYEKL. The receptor was isolated from a human donor with chronic lymphocytic leukemia. The sample consisted of PBMCs, taken at disease progression, from a patient treated with ibrutinib. This chain connects TRBV4-1 to TRBJ1-4; possible D gene TRBD1, 5 bases. This CDR3 reads CASSRLVGQFLEKLFF. CDR3 coding DNA: TGCGCCAGCAGCCGATTGGTGGGGCAGTTTCTTGAAAAACTGTTTTTT.